Listed below are T cell receptor beta chains from one sample, sequenced in a study of identical twins. One entry per CDR3 protein results from TCRdb running MiXCR on the 5' RACE reads. The sample contains about 810,000 distinct CDR3 sequences, approximately 13% of which appear only once. The sample also formed part of further work on yellow fever vaccine responses in identical twins.

Sequenced input: PBMCs. These TCRs come from a young woman in good health. Both conserved end residues are part of each CDR3. The order of the fields is D gene, J gene, clone size, V gene, CDR3 DNA, CDR3 protein. The D gene is left open where the match is weak. Some rows have no size entry. The others give once, few or many, or a class for an expanded clone.

D: TRBD2; J: TRBJ2-3; size: few; V: TRBV29-1; DNA: TGCAGCGTTGGAGTAGCGGGGGGGCACTCAGATACGCAGTATTTT; CDR3: CSVGVAGGHSDTQYF
D: -; J: TRBJ1-1; size: -; V: TRBV3-1; DNA: TGTGCCAGCAGCAACCCGGGCAACACTGAAGCTTTCTTT; CDR3: CASSNPGNTEAFF
D: -; J: TRBJ1-2; size: many; V: TRBV5-1; DNA: TGCGCCAGCAGCTTGCGGACAGACAGCGATTTTGGCTACACCTTC; CDR3: CASSLRTDSDFGYTF
D: -; J: TRBJ2-7; size: once; V: TRBV7-6; DNA: TGTGCCAGCAGCCCCGGGACTCAACCCCAGTTGGAGCAGTACTTC; CDR3: CASSPGTQPQLEQYF
D: TRBD2; J: TRBJ2-5; size: few; V: TRBV12-3/TRBV12-4; DNA: TGTGCCAGCATATATCTCGGACTAGCGGGCGCCGAAGAGACCCAGTACTTC; CDR3: CASIYLGLAGAEETQYF
D: -; J: TRBJ2-1; size: many; V: TRBV7-6; DNA: TGTGCCAGCAGCTTGGGACAGGGGCTAGCGGGGGTTTTCAATGAGCAGTTCTTC; CDR3: CASSLGQGLAGVFNEQFF
D: TRBD1; J: TRBJ1-5; size: few; V: TRBV20-1; DNA: TGCAGTGCTAGAGATCCGAGACAGGGTTTTCAGCCCCAGCATTTT; CDR3: CSARDPRQGFQPQHF
D: -; J: TRBJ2-6; size: -; V: TRBV10-3; DNA: TGTGCCATCGGTGGGGGAACCAGCTCTGGGGCCAACGTCCTGACTTTC; CDR3: CAIGGGTSSGANVLTF
D: -; J: TRBJ2-3; size: few; V: TRBV7-9; DNA: TGTGCCAGCAGCCTCGACAGATATTTCACAGATACGCAGTATTTT; CDR3: CASSLDRYFTDTQYF
D: TRBD1; J: TRBJ1-2; size: few; V: TRBV5-1; DNA: TGCGCCAGCAGCTTGGCCTCGGACAGGGGGAGTACCTTC; CDR3: CASSLASDRGSTF
D: -; J: TRBJ2-5; size: -; V: TRBV2; DNA: TGTGCCAGCAGTAATGCCACTTTACAAGAGACCCAGTACTTC; CDR3: CASSNATLQETQYF
D: -; J: TRBJ2-2; size: -; V: TRBV2; DNA: TGTGTGGAGGGAGCGAACACCGGGGAGCTGTTTTTT; CDR3: CVEGANTGELFF
D: TRBD2; J: TRBJ2-1; size: few; V: TRBV12-3/TRBV12-4; DNA: TGTGCCAGCAGTTTTCGCGGGAGAGGGTACGATGAGCAGTTCTTC; CDR3: CASSFRGRGYDEQFF
D: -; J: TRBJ2-1; size: -; V: TRBV11-2; DNA: TGTGCCAGCAGCTTAGCAGCACTAGCCATTTACAATGAGCAGTTCTTC; CDR3: CASSLAALAIYNEQFF
D: -; J: TRBJ2-1; size: few; V: TRBV19; DNA: TGTGCCAGTATCCCCCGCCCAGGGGACTCCTACAATGAGCAGTTCTTC; CDR3: CASIPRPGDSYNEQFF
D: -; J: TRBJ1-2; size: many; V: TRBV6-1; DNA: TGTGCCAGCAGTCCGGGCCAGGGTTCTGGCTACACCTTC; CDR3: CASSPGQGSGYTF
D: -; J: TRBJ2-7; size: -; V: TRBV9; DNA: TGTGCCAGCAGAACCGGGAAAAACTACGAGCAGTACTTC; CDR3: CASRTGKNYEQYF
D: TRBD2; J: TRBJ2-5; size: few; V: TRBV29-1; DNA: TGCAGCGTTGGGGGTTCTAGCGGGAGAGGAGGAGAGACCCAGTACTTC; CDR3: CSVGGSSGRGGETQYF
D: TRBD2; J: TRBJ2-2; size: -; V: TRBV5-1; DNA: TGCGCCAGCAGCTTGGGCCCGGCTAGCGGAACGAACACCGGGGAGCTGTTTTTT; CDR3: CASSLGPASGTNTGELFF
D: -; J: TRBJ2-7; size: -; V: TRBV6-6; DNA: TGTGCCAGCGGGCCGGGACACAGCTACGAGCAGTACTTC; CDR3: CASGPGHSYEQYF
D: -; J: TRBJ1-1; size: -; V: TRBV25-1; DNA: TGTGCCAGCAGTCCCTACACCCCGACAGTGTGGACTGAAGCTTTCTTT; CDR3: CASSPYTPTVWTEAFF
D: -; J: TRBJ2-4; size: few; V: TRBV5-1; DNA: TGCGCCAGCAGCTTGGACATTAGGGACATTCAGTACTTC; CDR3: CASSLDIRDIQYF
D: TRBD1; J: TRBJ2-1; size: few; V: TRBV7-9; DNA: TGTGCCAGCAGCAAAGACGTAACAGGGGGCTACAATGAGCAGTTCTTC; CDR3: CASSKDVTGGYNEQFF
D: TRBD1; J: TRBJ2-2; size: many; V: TRBV10-3; DNA: TGTGCCATCAGCCAGGGGGACCCCAACACCGGGGAGCTGTTTTTT; CDR3: CAISQGDPNTGELFF
D: TRBD1; J: TRBJ1-6; size: few; V: TRBV12-3/TRBV12-4; DNA: TGTGCCAGCAGTTTAAGACAGGGTTATAATTCACCCCTCCACTTT; CDR3: CASSLRQGYNSPLHF
D: TRBD2; J: TRBJ2-5; size: -; V: TRBV24-1; DNA: TGTGCCACCAGTGATTCTAGACTAGCGGGGCTCGAGACCCAGTACTTC; CDR3: CATSDSRLAGLETQYF
D: TRBD1; J: TRBJ2-1; size: -; V: TRBV12-3/TRBV12-4; DNA: TGTGCCAGCACCACCCGACAGGGAGCTTCGGATGAGCAGTTCTTC; CDR3: CASTTRQGASDEQFF
D: -; J: TRBJ2-2; size: once; V: TRBV30; DNA: TGTGCCTGGAGAACGAAGGCTAGCGACACCGGGGAGCTGTTTTTT; CDR3: CAWRTKASDTGELFF